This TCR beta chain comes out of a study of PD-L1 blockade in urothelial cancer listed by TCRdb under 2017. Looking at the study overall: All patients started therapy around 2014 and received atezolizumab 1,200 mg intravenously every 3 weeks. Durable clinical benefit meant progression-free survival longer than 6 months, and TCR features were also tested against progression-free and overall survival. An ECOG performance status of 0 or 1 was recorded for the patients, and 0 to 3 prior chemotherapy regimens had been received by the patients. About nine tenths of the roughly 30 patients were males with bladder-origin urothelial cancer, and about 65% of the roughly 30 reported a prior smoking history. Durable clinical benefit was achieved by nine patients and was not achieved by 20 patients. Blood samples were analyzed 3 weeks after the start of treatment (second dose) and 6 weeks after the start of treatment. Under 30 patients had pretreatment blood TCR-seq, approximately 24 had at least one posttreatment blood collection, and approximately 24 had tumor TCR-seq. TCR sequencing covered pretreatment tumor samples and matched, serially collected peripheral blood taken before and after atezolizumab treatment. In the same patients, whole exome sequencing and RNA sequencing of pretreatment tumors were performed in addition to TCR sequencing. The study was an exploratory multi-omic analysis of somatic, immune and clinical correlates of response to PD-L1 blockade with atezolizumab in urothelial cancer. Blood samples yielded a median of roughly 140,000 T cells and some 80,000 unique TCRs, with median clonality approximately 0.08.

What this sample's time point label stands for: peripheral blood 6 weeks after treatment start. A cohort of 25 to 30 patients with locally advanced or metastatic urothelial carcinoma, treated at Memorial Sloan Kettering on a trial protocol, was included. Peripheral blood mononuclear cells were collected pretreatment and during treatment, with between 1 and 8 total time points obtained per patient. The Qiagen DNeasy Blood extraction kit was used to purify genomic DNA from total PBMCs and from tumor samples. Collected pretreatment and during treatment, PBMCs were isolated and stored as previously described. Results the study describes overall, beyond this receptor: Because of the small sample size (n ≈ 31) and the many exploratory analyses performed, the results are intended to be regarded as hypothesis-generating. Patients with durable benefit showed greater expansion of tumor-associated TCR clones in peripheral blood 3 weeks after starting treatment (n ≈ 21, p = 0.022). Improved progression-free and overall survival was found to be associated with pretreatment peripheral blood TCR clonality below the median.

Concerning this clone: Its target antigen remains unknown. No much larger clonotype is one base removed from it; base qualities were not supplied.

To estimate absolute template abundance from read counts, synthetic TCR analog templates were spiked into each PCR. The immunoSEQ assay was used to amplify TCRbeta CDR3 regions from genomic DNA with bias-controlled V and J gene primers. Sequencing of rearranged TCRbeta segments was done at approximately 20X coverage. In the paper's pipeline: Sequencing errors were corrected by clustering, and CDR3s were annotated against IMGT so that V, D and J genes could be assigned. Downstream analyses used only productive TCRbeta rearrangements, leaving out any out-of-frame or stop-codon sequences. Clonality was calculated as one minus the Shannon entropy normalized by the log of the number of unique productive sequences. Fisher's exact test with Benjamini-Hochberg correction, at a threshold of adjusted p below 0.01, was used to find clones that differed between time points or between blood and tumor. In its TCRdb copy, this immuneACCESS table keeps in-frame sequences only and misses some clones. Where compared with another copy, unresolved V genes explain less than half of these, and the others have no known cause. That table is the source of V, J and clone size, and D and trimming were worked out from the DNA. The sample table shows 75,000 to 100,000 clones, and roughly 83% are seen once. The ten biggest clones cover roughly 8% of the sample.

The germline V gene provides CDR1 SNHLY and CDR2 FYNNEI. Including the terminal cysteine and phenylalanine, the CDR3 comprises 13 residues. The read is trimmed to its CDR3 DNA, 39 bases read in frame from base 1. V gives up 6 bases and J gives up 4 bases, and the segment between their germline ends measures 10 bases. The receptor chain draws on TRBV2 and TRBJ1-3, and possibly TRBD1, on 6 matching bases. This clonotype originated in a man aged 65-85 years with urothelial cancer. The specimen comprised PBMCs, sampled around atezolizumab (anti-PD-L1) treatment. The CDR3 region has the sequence CASSGDRGNTIYF. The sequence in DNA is TGTGCCAGCAGCGGCGACAGGGGAAACACCATATATTTT.